These 30 T cell receptor beta chains originate from one sample sequenced in a study of control samples from healthy donors and cancer patients. The table came from immunoSEQ multiplex PCR; TCRdb's copy has only in-frame clones and leaves some out. The sample contains roughly 120,000 clones, approximately 90% of which appear only once. The sequencing sample was made of PBMCs. The receptors shown here come from a woman between 45 and 65 years old with colorectal cancer.

The chain recombines TRBV5-4 with TRBJ2-3, with 10 nucleotides matching TRBD2. With V trimmed by 4 bases and J by 0 bases, 8 bases remained unmatched. This CDR3 comprises 17 residues. Germline V gene data show CDR1 as SGHNT and CDR2 as YYREEE (reference sequence). The chain's CDR3 is CASSNWGSGGSTDTQYF. CDR3 in DNA: TGTGCCAGCAGCAACTGGGGTAGCGGGGGGAGCACAGATACGCAGTATTTT.

The chain joins TRBV6-1 to TRBJ2-7; 8 bases agree with TRBD2. The CDR3 totals 20 residues. Germline V gives CDR1 MNHNS, CDR2 SASEGT. With 2 bases clipped from V and 3 bases from J, the junction kept 21 bases outside the gene matches. CDR3 sequence (DNA): TGTGCCAGCAGTGAACCCCACCTTGGGACCAGCGGGAGCCTCCACTACGAGCAGTACTTC. Its protein is CASSEPHLGTSGSLHYEQYF.

This chain joins TRBV18 and TRBJ2-7; D is possibly TRBD2 (5 bases). V was clipped by 5 bases and J by 6 bases, with 14 bases between them. The CDR3 is 13 amino acids. CDR1 is KGHSH, CDR2 LQKENI, per germline. The CDR3 here is CASSYQGEGEQYF. In nucleotides, the CDR3 is TGTGCCAGCTCATACCAAGGAGAGGGCGAGCAGTACTTC.

This sequence joins TRBV3-1 (or the pseudogene TRBV3-2) and TRBJ2-3, with a possible D match to TRBD2 (5 bases). The CDR3 runs to 15 residues. With 4 bases removed from V and 4 bases from J, the gap between germline ends came to 15 bases. Germline assignment: CDR1 LGHDT and CDR2 YNNKEL (reference sequence). CDR3 nucleotide sequence: TGTGCCAGCAGCCCCCGGGTGGCGGGCGCAGATACGCAGTATTTT. Residues: CASSPRVAGADTQYF.

The V call is TRBV5-6, the J call TRBJ1-2; 7 nucleotides line up with TRBD1. The CDR3 runs to 14 residues. V lost 4 bases to trimming and J lost 3 bases; unmatched junction nucleotides: 6. The germline CDR1 and CDR2 sequences are SGHDT and YYEEEE. The CDR3 coding sequence is TGTGCCAGCAGCGGGACAGCAGGTGACTATGGCTACACCTTC. It codes for CASSGTAGDYGYTF.

The chain uses TRBV19 and TRBJ1-1; TRBD1 is a possible D gene (5 bases). CDR1 and CDR2 (germline): LNHDA, SQIVND (reference sequence). V was trimmed by 5 bases and J by 8 bases, leaving 9 bases between them. CDR3 size: 11 residues. CDR3 residues: CASSVHREAFF. Here the CDR3 DNA reads TGTGCCAGTAGTGTTCACAGGGAAGCTTTCTTT.

This chain links TRBV7-3 with TRBJ2-5, with TRBD1 matching 7 bases. CDR3 length equals 13 residues. The ends lost 6 bases at V and 2 bases at J; junction bases unmatched: 3. In germline, CDR1 is SGHTA, CDR2 FQGTGA. The CDR3 spells CASSMGQQETQYF. The DNA for the CDR3 is TGTGCCAGCAGTATGGGACAGCAAGAGACCCAGTACTTC.

The gene calls are TRBV28 and TRBJ2-1; D unclear. Trimming took off 2 bases at V and 10 bases at J, with 24 bases between the two ends. The CDR3 has 17 amino acids. CDR1 and CDR2 from the germline V gene are MDHEN and SYDVKM. The CDR3 spells CASSLRFVTGGSGEQFF. The CDR3 nucleotides read TGTGCCAGCAGTTTACGATTCGTGACGGGTGGGTCTGGAGAGCAGTTCTTC.

The rearrangement uses TRBV10-1 and TRBJ2-2; 8 nucleotides align to TRBD2. V lost 8 bases and J lost 0; bases outside the gene matches: 2. Per the germline V gene, CDR1 is WNHNN and CDR2 is SYGVQD (reference sequence). The CDR3 totals 14 residues. The CDR3, as DNA: TGCGCCAGCCGGGAGGGCCCGAACACCGGGGAGCTGTTTTTT. Translated, it gives CASREGPNTGELFF.

This clone was recorded a few times. The V call is TRBV5-1, the J call TRBJ2-7; possible D gene TRBD2, 5 bases. V gave up 3 bases and J gave up 2 bases, with 9 bases separating them. The CDR3 sequence is 13 residues long. The V gene's germline CDR1 is SGHRS and CDR2 YFSETQ. The CDR3: CASSWTVAYEQYF. DNA for the CDR3: TGCGCCAGCAGCTGGACTGTAGCCTACGAGCAGTACTTC.

V usage is TRBV11-2 and J usage is TRBJ1-2; 7 bases agree with TRBD1. The junction had 13 bases not matched to a gene; V was cut back by 5 bases and J by 10 bases. This CDR3 is 14 amino acids long. Germline assignment: CDR1 SGHAT and CDR2 FQNNGV. The CDR3 sequence is CASSPPGGLWDYTF. DNA for the CDR3: TGTGCCAGCAGCCCCCCAGGGGGGCTGTGGGACTACACCTTC.

This clone was recorded only once. This chain connects TRBV5-6 to TRBJ2-1; 13 nucleotides align to TRBD2. The CDR3 sequence is 15 residues long. CDR1 is SGHDT and CDR2 is YYEEEE in the germline V gene. Trimming took 4 bases from V and 8 from J; bases not matched to a gene: 6. The CDR3 DNA reads as TGTGCCAGCAGCCGCGGACTAGCGGGAGTCCATGAGCAGTTCTTC. Protein product: CASSRGLAGVHEQFF.

The chain links TRBV28 to TRBJ2-6; TRBD2 is a possible D gene (6 bases). Deletions cut 6 bases from V and 0 bases from J, with 12 bases between. The CDR3 contains 16 residues. Germline CDR1 MDHEN, CDR2 SYDVKM. The CDR3 loop reads CASRAAGTSGANVLTF. The CDR3 region has the DNA TGTGCCAGCAGGGCCGCGGGGACCTCTGGGGCCAACGTCCTGACTTTC.

J is TRBJ2-3 and V is TRBV6-4, with 12 bases lining up with TRBD2. CDR1 MRHNA and CDR2 SNTAGT come from the germline V gene. The length of the CDR3 is 17 residues. V dropped 3 bases and J dropped 4; count of bases not matched to a gene: 8. The CDR3 nucleotides are TGTGCCAGCAGTGAGCCAAGACTAGCGGGAGTGGCAGATACGCAGTATTTT. Protein: CASSEPRLAGVADTQYF.

CDR3 coding DNA: TGTGCCAGTAGACCTACACAGGGTACCGGCTACACCTTC. Its translation: CASRPTQGTGYTF. The J gene is TRBJ1-2, the V gene TRBV19; perhaps TRBD1 as D (6 bases). Germline V gives CDR1 LNHDA, CDR2 SQIVND (reference sequence). V lost 6 bases to trimming and J lost 8 bases, with 16 bases between them. The CDR3 loop spans 13 amino acids.

The V gene is TRBV9, the J gene TRBJ1-1, with a tentative D call TRBD1 (5 bases). CDR3 length: 15 residues. In germline, CDR1 is SGDLS, CDR2 YYNGEE. The V end lost 0 bases, the J end lost 1 base, and 10 bases lay between the germline ends. CDR3 amino acids: CASSVGLGPNTEAFF. CDR3 DNA sequence: TGTGCCAGCAGCGTAGGGTTGGGGCCGAACACTGAAGCTTTCTTT. The whole variable domain, remainder taken from reference TRBV9 and TRBJ1-1, is DSGVTQTPKHLITATGQRVTLRCSPRSGDLSVYWYQQSLDQGLQFLIQYYNGEERAKGNILERFSAQQFPDLHSELNLSSLELGDSALYFCASSVGLGPNTEAFFGQGTRLTVV.

J is TRBJ2-7 and V is TRBV5-1; TRBD1 might be the D (5 bases). Trimming cost V 4 bases and J 5 bases, with 19 bases left between them. CDR1 SGHRS and CDR2 YFSETQ come from the germline V gene. The CDR3 loop spans 15 amino acids. The CDR3 loop reads CASSPWGRVSDEQYF. CDR3 DNA sequence: TGCGCCAGCAGCCCCTGGGGCAGGGTCTCTGACGAGCAGTACTTC.

A note on this clone: Other DNA sequences in the sample encode the same CDR3. V usage is TRBV7-8 and J usage is TRBJ1-5, with D unclear. V dropped 1 base and J dropped 7 bases, with 8 bases sitting between them. The length of the CDR3 is 13 residues. The germline V gene encodes CDR1 SGHVS and CDR2 FQNEAQ. The DNA for the CDR3 is TGTGCCAGCAGCTTAGGGGGAGGACAGCCCCAGCATTTT. This encodes CASSLGGGQPQHF.

This clone has just a few counts. The rearrangement joins TRBV7-6 to TRBJ1-1; the D gene is possibly TRBD1 (5 bases). The CDR3 totals 16 residues. CDR1 and CDR2 (germline): SGHVS, FNYEAQ. Trimming cost V 1 base and J 5 bases, with 17 bases left between them. The chain's CDR3 is CASSLDGGFMATEAFF. In DNA, the CDR3 is TGTGCCAGCAGCTTAGACGGGGGATTTATGGCGACTGAAGCTTTCTTT.

This clone was counted a few times. The V call is TRBV7-9, the J call TRBJ2-7, with D tentatively TRBD1 or TRBD2 (5 bases each). V shed 5 bases and J shed 3 bases, with 11 bases lying between them. The CDR3 has 13 residues. Germline lookup yields CDR1 SEHNR and CDR2 FQNEAQ (reference sequence). CDR3 nucleotide sequence: TGTGCCAGCAGCCTCAGTGGGGGCTACGAGCAGTACTTC. Translated, it gives CASSLSGGYEQYF.

This CDR3 reads CSVHRGVNQETQYF. The CDR3 region has the DNA TGCAGCGTTCACCGCGGGGTGAACCAAGAGACCCAGTACTTC. V is TRBV29-1 and J is TRBJ2-5; D is perhaps TRBD2 (6 bases). The CDR3 covers 14 residues. CDR1 is SQVTM, CDR2 ANQGSEA, per germline. Between the trimmed V and J ends, which lost 5 bases and 0 bases, there was a span of 13 bases.

The chain joins TRBV7-8 to TRBJ1-1, with 9 bases lining up with TRBD1. The germline V gene has CDR1 SGHVS and CDR2 FQNEAQ. The CDR3 sequence is 17 residues long. V lost 0 bases, J lost 3 bases, and 8 bases stayed unmatched. CDR3 DNA: TGTGCCAGCAGCTTAGCCCCGGGACAGGGCATATACACTGAAGCTTTCTTT. It encodes CASSLAPGQGIYTEAFF.

This clone is a singleton in its sample. The chain combines TRBV2 with TRBJ2-3; TRBD1 might be the D (5 bases). The CDR3 is made up of 15 amino acids. Trimming left V 4 bases short and J 8 bases short, with 19 bases between. In germline, CDR1 is SNHLY, CDR2 FYNNEI. CDR3 DNA sequence: TGTGCCAGCAGTGGAGCAAGGGGCGACCCCGTTACGCAGTATTTT. This translates into CASSGARGDPVTQYF.

This sequence joins TRBV4-2 and TRBJ2-7; 8 bases match TRBD2. The CDR3 covers 15 residues. Germline V lookup: CDR1 LGHNA, CDR2 YNFKEQ. The junction had 6 bases not matched to a gene; V was cut back by 1 base and J by 4 bases. The CDR3: CASSQVEAGVYEQYF. CDR3 DNA sequence: TGTGCCAGCAGCCAAGTAGAAGCGGGAGTGTACGAGCAGTACTTC.

The chain employs TRBV6-5 and TRBJ2-1; D is uncertain. The CDR3 is 12 amino acids. Per the germline V gene, CDR1 is MNHEY and CDR2 is SVGAGI. V lost 10 bases and J lost 3, with 10 bases in between. CDR3 in DNA: TGTGCCATTGGATGGGGCTACAATGAGCAGTTCTTC. As protein: CAIGWGYNEQFF.

This chain connects TRBV7-9 to TRBJ2-1; the match to TRBD1 covers 7 bases. Germline CDR1 reads SEHNR; CDR2 reads FQNEAQ (reference sequence). The CDR3 is 15 residues long. V lost 5 bases to trimming and J lost 4 bases; unmatched junction nucleotides: 8. The CDR3 bases are TGTGCCAGCAGCCATCGGGTGACAGGGTACAATGAGCAGTTCTTC. Amino acid sequence: CASSHRVTGYNEQFF.

V gene TRBV30 combines with J gene TRBJ2-3; D may match TRBD1 or TRBD2 (5 bases each). Germline V gene data show CDR1 as GTSNPN and CDR2 as SVGIG (reference sequence). CDR3 length: 16 amino acids. Trimming pared 3 bases from V and 0 bases from J, leaving 16 bases between. The CDR3 sequence: CAWRSRDGTSTDTQYF. CDR3 nucleotide sequence: TGTGCCTGGAGATCCCGGGACGGCACTAGCACAGATACGCAGTATTTT.

The chain joins TRBV24-1 to TRBJ2-2, with a weak D call TRBD2 (6 bases). CDR1 and CDR2 from the germline V gene are KGHDR and SFDVKD. The ends were cut back, 9 bases at V and 5 bases at J, with 9 bases in the middle. This CDR3 has 12 residues. The CDR3 loop is CATGDSTGELFF. The CDR3 nucleotides read TGTGCCACCGGGGACTCAACCGGGGAGCTGTTTTTT.

This clone was detected once. The CDR3 sequence is CASTSGSPTEAFF. The CDR3, as DNA: TGCGCCAGCACCTCAGGGAGTCCCACTGAAGCTTTCTTT. J is TRBJ1-1 and V is TRBV23-1; weak D call: TRBD1 (5 bases). TRBV23-1 is an ORF for which the function is uncertain. The V gene lost 7 bases and the J gene lost 4 bases, with 13 bases spanning the gap. The CDR3 consists of 13 residues.

The V gene is TRBV7-2, the J gene TRBJ1-1; D unclear. The CDR3 covers 14 residues. The V gene's germline CDR1 is SGHTA and CDR2 FQGNSA. Trimming took 5 bases from V and 2 from J, leaving 12 bases between them. The CDR3 sequence is CASSLQFGNTEAFF. The CDR3, as DNA: TGTGCCAGCAGCCTTCAGTTTGGAAACACTGAAGCTTTCTTT.